These 19 T cell receptor beta chains were all obtained from the same sample, sequenced in a study of blood T cell repertoires in COVID-19. Generated by immunoSEQ multiplex PCR, the TCRdb table keeps only in-frame clones and is missing some. The table includes fewer than 250,000 clones, around 84% detected once. Sequences were obtained from peripheral blood. The origin of the receptors is a man aged 55 to 70 with acute or convalescent COVID-19.

The chain employs TRBV15 and TRBJ1-2, with a tentative D call TRBD1 (5 bases). Germline V lookup: CDR1 LNHNV, CDR2 YYDKDF (reference sequence). The CDR3 spans 15 residues. V lost 0 bases, J lost 8 bases, and 16 bases lay in between. The CDR3 region is CATSRDYGGRGGYTF. CDR3 nucleotide sequence: TGTGCCACCAGCAGAGATTACGGGGGACGGGGAGGCTACACCTTC.

This chain connects TRBV5-4 to TRBJ2-7; the match to TRBD1 covers 7 bases. V was pared by 4 bases and J by 5 bases, with 6 bases of the junction left unmatched. The germline V gene has CDR1 SGHNT and CDR2 YYREEE (reference sequence). The CDR3 length is 13 residues. CDR3 amino acids: CASSPQTGNEQYF. CDR3 in DNA: TGTGCCAGCAGCCCTCAGACAGGGAACGAGCAGTACTTC.

The chain links TRBV3-1 (or the pseudogene TRBV3-2) to TRBJ1-5; tentative D call: TRBD1 (6 bases). Looked up from germline, CDR1 is LGHDT and CDR2 is YNNKEL (reference sequence). The CDR3 has 18 amino acids. The V gene lost 4 bases and the J gene lost 2 bases, with 21 bases spanning the gap. The CDR3 DNA reads TGTGCCAGCAGCCCGGACCCTTACAGGGAAGGTGGCAATCAGCCCCAGCATTTT. Translated: CASSPDPYREGGNQPQHF.

In this sample, this clone turned up a few times. This rearrangement joins TRBV18 to TRBJ1-1; perhaps TRBD1 as D (6 bases). The CDR3 length is 16 residues. Trimming shortened V by 3 bases and J by 1 base, and 15 bases separated the two germline ends. Germline-derived CDR1 and CDR2 are KGHSH and LQKENI. CDR3 in amino acids: CASSPGFGGANTEAFF. CDR3 in DNA: TGTGCCAGCTCACCCGGTTTCGGGGGGGCGAACACTGAAGCTTTCTTT.

V usage is TRBV11-3 and J usage is TRBJ2-1, with 8 nucleotides matching TRBD2. The CDR3 runs 16 residues. Germline trimming cut 5 bases from V and 8 bases from J; bases unmatched to any gene: 14. CDR1 and CDR2 (germline): SGHNT, YENEEA. The CDR3 coding sequence is TGTGCCAGCAGCCCCCGCCCGGGACTAGGAAACGATGAGCAGTTCTTC. This encodes CASSPRPGLGNDEQFF.

V and J are TRBV4-3 and TRBJ2-3, with 11 bases aligning to TRBD1. The CDR3 consists of 20 residues. J gave up 5 bases and V 0 bases, and 16 bases lay outside the gene matches. Germline lookup yields CDR1 LGHNA and CDR2 YSLEER. CDR3 nucleotides: TGCGCCAGCAGCCAAGATTTTTTTAGGACAGGGGGCTGGGAAGAAGATACGCAGTATTTT. Translated: CASSQDFFRTGGWEEDTQYF.

The rearrangement uses TRBV19 and TRBJ1-2; D is unclear. The CDR3 totals 16 residues. The germline CDR1 and CDR2 sequences are LNHDA and SQIVND (reference sequence). V lost 7 bases to trimming and J lost 2 bases, with 20 bases between them. The CDR3 nucleotides read TGTGCCAGTACCAAACTCCGACGGGGAGGCAACTATGGCTACACCTTC. It is translated as CASTKLRRGGNYGYTF. Filled out from reference TRBV19 and TRBJ1-2, the complete variable domain reads DGGITQSPKYLFRKEGQNVTLSCEQNLNHDAMYWYRQDPGQGLRLIYYSQIVNDFQKGDIAEGYSVSREKKESFPLTVTSAQKNPTAFYLCASTKLRRGGNYGYTFGSGTRLTVV.

V and J are TRBV18 and TRBJ2-5; TRBD2 aligns across 7 bases. This CDR3 has 16 residues. Germline lookup yields CDR1 KGHSH and CDR2 LQKENI. The V segment lost 1 base and the J segment 4 bases; nucleotides outside the gene matches: 9. The CDR3 sequence: CASSPREGRAGETQYF. The CDR3 DNA follows: TGTGCCAGCTCACCACGCGAGGGGAGGGCAGGAGAGACCCAGTACTTC. Full variable domain (rest looked up from reference TRBV18 and TRBJ2-5): NAGVMQNPRHLVRRRGQEARLRCSPMKGHSHVYWYRQLPEEGLKFMVYLQKENIIDESGMPKERFSAEFPKEGPSILRIQQVVRGDSAAYFCASSPREGRAGETQYFGPGTRLLVL.

The V gene is TRBV6-6, the J gene TRBJ2-7, with 11 bases identical to TRBD1. J lost 2 bases, V lost 0 bases, and 0 bases had no gene match. The CDR3 contains 15 residues. Germline V gene sequence: CDR1 MNHNY, CDR2 SVGAGI (reference sequence). The DNA of the CDR3 is TGTGCCAGCAGTTACTCGGGACAGGGGGCCTACGAGCAGTACTTC. Translation: CASSYSGQGAYEQYF.

CDR3 bases: TGTGCCAGCAGTACGCAGGGTGGGGACTATGGCTACACCTTC. Translated, it gives CASSTQGGDYGYTF. The chain links TRBV6-5 to TRBJ1-2; D possibly corresponds to TRBD1 (5 bases). This CDR3 has 14 residues. Trimming removed 5 bases at V and 3 bases at J, with 13 bases between. Germline CDR1 reads MNHEY; CDR2 reads SVGAGI.

This clone was seen a single time. The chain carries TRBV27 and TRBJ2-1; the D gene is possibly TRBD1 (6 bases). V lost 2 bases to trimming and J lost 5 bases, with 10 bases between them. CDR3 length: 14 amino acids. Germline CDR1 reads MNHEY; CDR2 reads SMNVEV (reference sequence). CDR3 sequence reads: CASSLGTRNNEQFF. CDR3 DNA: TGTGCCAGCAGTTTAGGGACACGAAACAATGAGCAGTTCTTC.

This chain connects TRBV19 to TRBJ1-1, with a possible D match to TRBD1 (5 bases). V shed 3 bases and J shed 0 bases, with 17 bases lying between them. In germline, CDR1 is LNHDA, CDR2 SQIVND (reference sequence). The CDR3 sequence is 17 residues long. CDR3 protein: CASSIQGLTLMNTEAFF. The CDR3 DNA follows: TGTGCCAGTAGTATCCAGGGCCTAACCCTCATGAACACTGAAGCTTTCTTT.

The chain recombines TRBV3-1 (or the pseudogene TRBV3-2) with TRBJ2-3; 9 bases fit TRBD2. The CDR3 totals 16 residues. Germline V gives CDR1 LGHDT, CDR2 YNNKEL (reference sequence). The ends lost 0 bases at V and 6 bases at J; junction bases unmatched: 7. CDR3: CASSQDLAGGSDTQYF. CDR3 sequence (DNA): TGTGCCAGCAGCCAAGATCTGGCGGGGGGGTCTGATACGCAGTATTTT.

The chain joins TRBV7-9 to TRBJ2-7, with TRBD1 matching over 9 bases. Germline CDR1 is SEHNR and CDR2 is FQNEAQ (reference sequence). This CDR3 has 16 amino acids. The trim removed 5 bases at V and 4 bases at J, leaving 12 bases unmatched. Here the CDR3 DNA reads TGTGCCAGCAGCCCGATCCGGGACAGGGAACGGTACGAGCAGTACTTC. It is translated as CASSPIRDRERYEQYF.

The rearrangement uses TRBV7-2 and TRBJ2-4; D not resolved. The V end lost 2 bases, the J end lost 3 bases, and 8 bases lay between the germline ends. Germline CDR1 is SGHTA and CDR2 is FQGNSA. This CDR3 is 14 amino acids long. The CDR3 loop is CASSLRVLKNIQYF. Written as DNA, the CDR3 is TGTGCCAGCAGCTTACGAGTCCTCAAAAACATTCAGTACTTC.

This clone has at least ten counts. The chain joins TRBV28 to TRBJ1-2; tentative D call: TRBD1 (5 bases). Germline assignment: CDR1 MDHEN and CDR2 SYDVKM. V dropped 6 bases and J dropped 4 bases, with 15 bases sitting between them. The CDR3 spans 14 residues. The CDR3 sequence is CASSGHGGTYGYTF. The CDR3, as DNA: TGTGCCAGCAGCGGACACGGGGGGACCTATGGCTACACCTTC.

The chain employs TRBV6-5 and TRBJ2-7; possible D gene TRBD2, 5 bases. Deletions cut 3 bases from V and 3 bases from J, with 15 bases between. CDR1 and CDR2 (germline): MNHEY, SVGAGI. The CDR3 is 15 residues long. In nucleotides, the CDR3 is TGTGCCAGCAGTTATTCTACCTCCGGGAACTACGAGCAGTACTTC. Translating it yields CASSYSTSGNYEQYF.

V is TRBV7-3 and J is TRBJ2-3; 9 bases are a match to TRBD1. CDR1 and CDR2 from the germline V gene are SGHTA and FQGTGA. V lost 5 bases, J lost 2 bases, and 8 bases stayed unmatched. The CDR3 length is 16 residues. The CDR3 reads CASSPTGGPLTDTQYF. The CDR3 DNA reads TGTGCCAGCAGCCCGACAGGGGGTCCCCTCACAGATACGCAGTATTTT.

The CDR3 region is CAISESWRQINTGELFF. CDR3 bases: TGTGCCATCAGTGAGTCGTGGAGGCAGATAAACACCGGGGAGCTGTTTTTT. The V call is TRBV10-3, the J call TRBJ2-2; TRBD2 might be the D (5 bases). Trimming left V 0 bases short and J 2 bases short, with 13 bases between. The CDR3 runs to 17 residues. Germline V gene sequence: CDR1 ENHRY, CDR2 SYGVKD.